This T cell receptor beta chain was identified in a study of blood T cell repertoires in COVID-19. The CDR3 is made up of 14 amino acids. Per germline, CDR1 SGDLS and CDR2 YYNGEE. Trimming took off 2 bases at V and 7 bases at J, with 15 bases between the two ends. Libraries were prepared by immunoSEQ multiplex PCR; TCRdb keeps only in-frame clonotypes and omits some of them. The table has under 65,000 clones, 87% seen once. Sequenced sample: peripheral blood. The chain employs TRBV9 and TRBJ1-2; possibly TRBD1 for D (6 bases). The receptor was isolated from a woman in her sixties with COVID-19, enrolled during active disease. The CDR3 reads CASSVGAGAFGYTF. In DNA, the CDR3 is TGTGCCAGCAGCGTTGGTGCAGGGGCGTTTGGCTACACCTTC.